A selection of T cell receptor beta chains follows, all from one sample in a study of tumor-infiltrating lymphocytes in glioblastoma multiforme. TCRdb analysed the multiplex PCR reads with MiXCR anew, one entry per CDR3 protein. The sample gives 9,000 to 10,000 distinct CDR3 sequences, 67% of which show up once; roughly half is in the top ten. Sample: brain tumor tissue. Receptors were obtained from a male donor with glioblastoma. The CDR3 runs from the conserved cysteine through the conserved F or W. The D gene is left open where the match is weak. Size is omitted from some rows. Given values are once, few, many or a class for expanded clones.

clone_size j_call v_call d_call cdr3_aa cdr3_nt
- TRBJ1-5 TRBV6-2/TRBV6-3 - CASNLKWVNQPQHF TGTGCCAGCAACTTAAAGTGGGTTAATCAGCCCCAGCATTTT
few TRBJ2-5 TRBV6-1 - CASSGDVVATQETQYF TGTGCCAGCAGTGGTGATGTGGTAGCTACTCAAGAGACCCAGTACTTC
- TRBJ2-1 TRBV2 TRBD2 CASSVPVAGDNEQFF TGTGCCAGCAGTGTCCCAGTAGCGGGAGACAATGAGCAGTTCTTC
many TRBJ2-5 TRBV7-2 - CASSSLGTGETQYF TGTGCCAGCAGCTCGCTAGGGACTGGGGAGACCCAGTACTTC
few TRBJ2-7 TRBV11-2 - CASNLGTTYEQYF TGTGCCAGCAATTTAGGGACAACCTACGAGCAGTATTTC
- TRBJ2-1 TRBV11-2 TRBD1 CASSRDRGKVNNEQFF TGTGCCAGCAGCCGCGACAGGGGGAAGGTCAACAATGAGCAGTTCTTC
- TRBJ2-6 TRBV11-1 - CARGETGIANVLTF TGTGCCAGAGGCGAAACAGGGATAGCCAACGTCCTGACTTTC
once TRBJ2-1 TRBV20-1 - CSATEEAGLYEQFF TGCAGTGCTACCGAGGAGGCAGGGCTGTATGAGCAGTTCTTC
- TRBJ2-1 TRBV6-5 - CASRVGGPYNEQFF TGTGCCAGCAGGGTAGGAGGGCCCTACAATGAGCAGTTCTTC
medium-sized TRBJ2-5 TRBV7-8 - CASLIQETQYF TGTGCCAGTTTAATCCAAGAGACCCAGTACTTC
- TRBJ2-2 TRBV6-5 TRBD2 CASSRGLAVNTRELFF TGTGCCAGCAGTAGGGGACTAGCGGTAAACACCAGAGAGCTGTTTTTT
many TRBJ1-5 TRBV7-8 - CASSLGGPGRIYSNQPQHF TGTGCCAGCAGCTTAGGAGGGCCAGGGAGGATTTATAGCAATCAGCCCCAGCATTTT
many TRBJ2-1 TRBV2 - CASSAPLEQFF TGTGCCAGCAGTGCCCCGCTGGAGCAGTTCTTC
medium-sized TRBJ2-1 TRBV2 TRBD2 CASSVPLAGGNEQFF TGTGCCAGCAGTGTCCCACTAGCGGGAGGCAATGAGCAGTTCTTC
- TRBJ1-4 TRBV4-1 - CASSPYSSGGTKYEKLFF TGCGCCAGCAGCCCCTACTCATCTGGGGGCACGAAGTATGAAAAACTGTTTTTT
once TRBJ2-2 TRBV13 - CASSLDGLSNIGELFF TGTGCCAGCAGCTTAGATGGACTCAGCAACATCGGGGAGCTGTTTTTT
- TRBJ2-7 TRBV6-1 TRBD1 CASSLDRGIFYEQYF TGTGCCAGCAGTTTGGACAGGGGGATCTTCTACGAGCAGTACTTC
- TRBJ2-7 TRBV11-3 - CASSLVTTYAQYF TGTGCCAGCAGCTTAGTGACGACCTACGCCCAGTACTTC
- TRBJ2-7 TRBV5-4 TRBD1 CVSSWGQGVPYEQYF TGTGTCAGCAGCTGGGGACAGGGTGTTCCCTACGAGCAGTACTTC
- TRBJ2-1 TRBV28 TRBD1 CASSLFSKGTGQVNNEQFF TGTGCCAGCAGTTTATTTTCCAAGGGGACAGGGCAGGTGAACAATGAGCAGTTCTTC
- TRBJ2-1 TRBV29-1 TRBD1 CSVEGQGSYNEQFF TGCAGCGTAGAAGGACAGGGCTCCTACAATGAGCAGTTCTTC
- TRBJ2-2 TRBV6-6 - CASSYSGTAAGELFF TGTGCCAGCAGTTACTCGGGGACGGCTGCCGGGGAGCTGTTTTTT
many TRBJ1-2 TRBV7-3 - CASSLTGKGYGYTF TGTGCCAGCAGCTTAACAGGGAAGGGCTATGGCTACACCTTC
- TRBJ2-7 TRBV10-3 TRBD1 CAIRKGQEGSYEQYF TGTGCCATCAGAAAGGGACAGGAGGGCTCCTACGAGCAGTACTTC
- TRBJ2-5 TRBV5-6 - CAGSLEEEGTQYF TGTGCCGGCAGTTTGGAGGAAGAAGGGACCCAGTACTTC
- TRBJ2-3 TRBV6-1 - CASPAGWTQYF TGTGCCTCCCCGGCCGGATGGACGCAGTATTTT
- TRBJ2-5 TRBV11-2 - CASSQWDETQYF TGTGCCAGCAGCCAGTGGGATGAGACCCAGTATTTC
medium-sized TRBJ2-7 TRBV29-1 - CSVEERDPYEQYF TGCAGCGTTGAAGAGCGGGACCCCTATGAGCAGTACTTC
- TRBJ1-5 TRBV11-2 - CASSLGGSYQPQHF TGTGCCAGCAGCTTGGGGGGGTCCTATCAGCCCCAGCATTTT
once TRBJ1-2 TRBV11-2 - CGSSLHNYGYTF TGTGGCAGCAGCTTACATAACTATGGCTACACCTTC
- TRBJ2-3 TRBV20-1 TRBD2 CSAQNIAGGGASTDTQYF TGCAGTGCGCAAAATATAGCGGGAGGGGGAGCTAGCACAGATACGCAGTATTTT
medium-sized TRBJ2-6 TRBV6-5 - CASSYVAGGTGANVLTF TGTGCCAGCAGTTATGTGGCAGGGGGGACTGGGGCCAACGTCCTGACTTTC
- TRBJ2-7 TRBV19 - CARSIRSSYEQYF TGTGCCAGGAGTATTAGGTCTTCCTACGAGCAGTACTTC
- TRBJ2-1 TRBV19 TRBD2 CASSMLAGPYNEQFF TGTGCCAGTAGTATGCTAGCGGGCCCCTACAATGAGCAGTTCTTC
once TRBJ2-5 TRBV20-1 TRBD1 CSASGGRETQYF TGCAGTGCTTCAGGGGGTAGAGAGACCCAGTACTTC
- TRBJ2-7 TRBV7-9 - CASSSSFDGYEQYF TGTGCCAGCAGCTCCTCTTTCGACGGCTACGAGCAGTACTTC
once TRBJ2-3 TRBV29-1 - CSVVRGDTQYF TGCAGCGTCGTAAGGGGAGATACGCAGTATTTT
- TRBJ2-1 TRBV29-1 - CSTRDVRSYSEKFF TGCAGCACTCGGGACGTGAGGTCCTACAGTGAGAAGTTCTTC
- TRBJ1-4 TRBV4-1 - CASSQAAGLNEKLFF TGCGCCAGCAGCCAAGCGGCAGGGTTAAATGAAAAACTGTTTTTT
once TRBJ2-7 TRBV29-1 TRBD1 CSVWMTGPYEQYF TGCAGCGTTTGGATGACAGGGCCCTACGAGCAGTACTTC
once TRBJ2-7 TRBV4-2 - CASQDLTSSYEQYF TGTGCCAGCCAAGATCTTACTAGCTCCTACGAGCAGTACTTC
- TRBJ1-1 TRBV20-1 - CNARDARGDTEAFF TGCAATGCTAGAGATGCAAGGGGGGACACTGAAGCTTTCTTT
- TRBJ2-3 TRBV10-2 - CTSSEAGAGADTLYF TGCACCAGCAGTGAGGCAGGGGCAGGGGCAGATACGCTGTATTTT
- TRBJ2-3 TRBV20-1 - CSARAPAHNTDTQYF TGCAGTGCTAGGGCCCCGGCGCATAACACAGATACGCAGTATTTT
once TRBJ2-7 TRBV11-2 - CASRSRAYEQYF TGTGCCAGCAGGTCACGAGCCTACGAGCAGTACTTC
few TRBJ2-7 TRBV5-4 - CASSSRGSYEQYF TGTGCCAGCTCCTCGCGGGGCTCCTACGAGCAGTACTTC
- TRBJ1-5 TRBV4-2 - CASRQEWGRGQPQHF TGTGCCAGTAGGCAAGAGTGGGGAAGGGGACAGCCCCAGCATTTT
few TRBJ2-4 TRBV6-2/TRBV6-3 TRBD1 CVSSPQGVSKNIQYF TGTGTCAGCTCCCCTCAGGGGGTGTCCAAAAACATTCAGTACTTC
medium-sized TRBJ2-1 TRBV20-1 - CSARVLSSYNEQFF TGCAGTGCTAGAGTCCTCAGCTCCTACAATGAGCAGTTCTTC
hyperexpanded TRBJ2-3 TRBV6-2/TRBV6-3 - CASSTTPNTDTQYF TGTGCCAGCAGCACGACACCGAACACAGATACGCAGTATTTT
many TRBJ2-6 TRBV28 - CASSINTGSGANVLTF TGTGCCAGCAGTATAAATACAGGCTCTGGGGCCAACGTCCTGACTTTC
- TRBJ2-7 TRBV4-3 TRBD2 CASSLGTSGTYEQYF TGCGCCAGCAGCCTCGGGACTAGCGGGACCTACGAGCAGTACTTC